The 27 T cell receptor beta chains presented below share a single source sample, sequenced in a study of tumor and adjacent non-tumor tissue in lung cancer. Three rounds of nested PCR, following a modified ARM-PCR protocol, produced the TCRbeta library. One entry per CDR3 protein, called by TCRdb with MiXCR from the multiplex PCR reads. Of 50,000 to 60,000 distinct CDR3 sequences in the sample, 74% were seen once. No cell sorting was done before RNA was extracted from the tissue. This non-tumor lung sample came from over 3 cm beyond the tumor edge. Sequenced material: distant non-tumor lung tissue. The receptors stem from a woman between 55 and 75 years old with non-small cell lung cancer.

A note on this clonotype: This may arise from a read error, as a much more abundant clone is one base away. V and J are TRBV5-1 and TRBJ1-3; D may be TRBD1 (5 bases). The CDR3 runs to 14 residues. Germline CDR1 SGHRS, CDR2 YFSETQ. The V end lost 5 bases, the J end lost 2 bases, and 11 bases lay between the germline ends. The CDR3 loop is CASRLTDPGNTIYF. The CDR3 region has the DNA TGCGCCAGCAGATTGACAGACCCTGGAAACACCATATATTTT. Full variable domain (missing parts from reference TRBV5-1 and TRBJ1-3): KAGVTQTPRYLIKTRGQQVTLSCSPISGHRSVSWYQQTPGQGLQFLFEYFSETQRNKGNFPGRFSGRQFSNSRSEMNVSTLELGDSALYLCASRLTDPGNTIYFGEGSWLTVV.

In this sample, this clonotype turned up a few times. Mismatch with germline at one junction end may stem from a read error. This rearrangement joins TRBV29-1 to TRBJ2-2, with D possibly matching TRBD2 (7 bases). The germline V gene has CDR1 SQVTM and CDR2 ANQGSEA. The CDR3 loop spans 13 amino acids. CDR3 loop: CSFSRDNRGELSF. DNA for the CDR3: TGCAGCTTCAGCAGGGACAACCGGGGGGAGCTGTCTTTT.

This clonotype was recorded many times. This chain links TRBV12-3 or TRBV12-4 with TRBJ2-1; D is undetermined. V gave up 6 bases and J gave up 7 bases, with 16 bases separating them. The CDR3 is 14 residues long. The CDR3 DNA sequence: TGTGCCAGCAGCCGTAGAGGCGGTCATAATGAGCAGTTCTTC. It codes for CASSRRGGHNEQFF.

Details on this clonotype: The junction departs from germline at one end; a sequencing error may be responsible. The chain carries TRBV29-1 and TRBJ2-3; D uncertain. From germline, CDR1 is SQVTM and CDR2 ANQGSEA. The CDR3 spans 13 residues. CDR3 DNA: TGCAGTGTTGTCCCGGAGATAGTAGATACGCAGTATTTT. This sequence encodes CSVVPEIVDTQYF.

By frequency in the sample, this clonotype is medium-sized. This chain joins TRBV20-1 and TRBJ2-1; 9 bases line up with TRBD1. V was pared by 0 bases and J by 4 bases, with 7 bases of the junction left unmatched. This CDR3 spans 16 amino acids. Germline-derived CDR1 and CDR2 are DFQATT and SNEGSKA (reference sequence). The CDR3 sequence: CSARDGQGKVYNEQFF. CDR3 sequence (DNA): TGCAGTGCTAGAGACGGACAGGGGAAAGTTTACAATGAGCAGTTCTTC.

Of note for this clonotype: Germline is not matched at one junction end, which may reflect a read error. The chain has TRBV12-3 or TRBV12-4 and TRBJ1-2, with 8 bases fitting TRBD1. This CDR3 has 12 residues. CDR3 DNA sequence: TGTGCCAACAGCGAGGGACAGGATAGGGCGGCCTTC. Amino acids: CANSEGQDRAAF.

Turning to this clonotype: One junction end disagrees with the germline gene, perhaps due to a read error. For the CDR3, the DNA is TGTGCCAGCAGTTACTCGAGTTCATTTTTCCACGGTGCAGACTCCTACAATGAACAGTTCTTC. Translating gives CASSYSSSFFHGADSYNEQFF. The chain has TRBV6-2 or TRBV6-3 and TRBJ2-1; no clear D. Germline CDR1 reads MNHEY; CDR2 reads SVGEGT. This CDR3 spans 21 amino acids.

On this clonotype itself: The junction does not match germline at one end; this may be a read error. This CDR3 is CTSSRTGGTEAFF. The CDR3 DNA sequence: TGTACCAGCAGCCGTACAGGTGGCACTGAAGCTTTCTTT. The chain carries TRBV6-5 and TRBJ1-1; D perhaps matches TRBD1 (5 bases). CDR1 MNHEY and CDR2 SVGAGI come from the germline V gene. This CDR3 spans 13 amino acids.

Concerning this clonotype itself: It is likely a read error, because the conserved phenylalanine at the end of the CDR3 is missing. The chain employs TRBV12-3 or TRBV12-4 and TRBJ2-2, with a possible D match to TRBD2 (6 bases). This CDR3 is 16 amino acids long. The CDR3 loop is CTSRPRDGSNTGKLFL. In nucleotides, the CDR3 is TGTACCAGCAGACCGCGGGACGGTTCGAACACCGGGAAGCTGTTTTTA.

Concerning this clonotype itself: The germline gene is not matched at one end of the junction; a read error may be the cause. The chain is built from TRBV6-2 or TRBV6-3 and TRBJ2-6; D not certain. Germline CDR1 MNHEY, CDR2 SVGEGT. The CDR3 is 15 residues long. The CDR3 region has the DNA TGTGCCAACAGTTACTCGGCAGCTGGGGTCAACGTCCTGACTTTC. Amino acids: CANSYSAAGVNVLTF.

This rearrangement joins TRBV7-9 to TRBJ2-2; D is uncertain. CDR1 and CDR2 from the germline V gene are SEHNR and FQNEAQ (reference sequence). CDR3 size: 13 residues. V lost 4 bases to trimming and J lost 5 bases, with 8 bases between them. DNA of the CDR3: TGTGCCAGCAGCTACACAGATACCGGGGAGCTGTTTTTT. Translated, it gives CASSYTDTGELFF.

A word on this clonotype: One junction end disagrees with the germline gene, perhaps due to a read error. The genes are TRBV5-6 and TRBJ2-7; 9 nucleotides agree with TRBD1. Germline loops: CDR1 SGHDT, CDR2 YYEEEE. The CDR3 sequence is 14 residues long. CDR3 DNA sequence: TGTGCCCGCAGCTCGGGACAGGGAGGTAGTTGGCGGTACTTC. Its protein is CARSSGQGGSWRYF.

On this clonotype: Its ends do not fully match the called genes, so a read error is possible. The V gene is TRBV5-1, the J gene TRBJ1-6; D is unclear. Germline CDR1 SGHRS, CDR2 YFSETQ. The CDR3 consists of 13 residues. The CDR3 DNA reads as TGCGCCAGTAGCTTGGCCATCAATTCACCCCTCCACTTT. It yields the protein CASSLAINSPLHF.

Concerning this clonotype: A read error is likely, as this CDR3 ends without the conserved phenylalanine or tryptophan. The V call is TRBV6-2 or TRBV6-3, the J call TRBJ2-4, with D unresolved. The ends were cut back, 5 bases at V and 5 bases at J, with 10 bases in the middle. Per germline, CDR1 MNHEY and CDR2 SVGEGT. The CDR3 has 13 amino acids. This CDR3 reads CASSDNVQNIQYL. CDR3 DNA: TGTGCCAGCAGTGACAATGTCCAAAACATTCAGTACCTC.

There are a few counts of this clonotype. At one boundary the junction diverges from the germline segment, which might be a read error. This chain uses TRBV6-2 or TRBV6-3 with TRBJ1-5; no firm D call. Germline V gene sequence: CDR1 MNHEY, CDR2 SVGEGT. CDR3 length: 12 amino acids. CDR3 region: CAGSYLRQPQHF. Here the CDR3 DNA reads TGTGCCGGCAGTTACCTCAGGCAGCCTCAGCATTTT.

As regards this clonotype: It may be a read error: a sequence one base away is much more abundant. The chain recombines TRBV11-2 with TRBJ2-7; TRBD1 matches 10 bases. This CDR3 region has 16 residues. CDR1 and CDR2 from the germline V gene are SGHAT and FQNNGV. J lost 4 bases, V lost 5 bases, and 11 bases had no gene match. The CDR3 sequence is CASSEAGTGDMYEQYF. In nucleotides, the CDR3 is TGTGCCAGCAGCGAGGCCGGGACAGGGGACATGTACGAGCAGTACTTC.

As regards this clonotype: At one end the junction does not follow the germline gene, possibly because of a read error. In DNA form, the CDR3 reads TGCAGCGTTGGGCTGGGCGTGTTACCCTACGAGCACTACTTC. It yields the protein CSVGLGVLPYEHYF. This chain uses TRBV29-1 with TRBJ2-7; D unclear. The CDR3 is made up of 14 amino acids. Germline V lookup: CDR1 SQVTM, CDR2 ANQGSEA.

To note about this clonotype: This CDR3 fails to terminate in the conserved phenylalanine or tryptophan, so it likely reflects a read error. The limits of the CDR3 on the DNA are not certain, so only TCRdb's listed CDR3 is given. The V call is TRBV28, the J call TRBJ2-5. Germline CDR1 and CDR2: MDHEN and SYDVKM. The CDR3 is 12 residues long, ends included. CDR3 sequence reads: CASSLGWETRYL.

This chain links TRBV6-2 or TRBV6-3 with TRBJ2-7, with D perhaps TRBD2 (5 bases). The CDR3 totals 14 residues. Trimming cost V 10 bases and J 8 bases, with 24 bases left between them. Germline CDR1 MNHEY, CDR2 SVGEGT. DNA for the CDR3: TGTGCCATCAAGGCCGCGGGCCGTCTCCTTAAGCAGTACTTC. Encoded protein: CAIKAAGRLLKQYF.

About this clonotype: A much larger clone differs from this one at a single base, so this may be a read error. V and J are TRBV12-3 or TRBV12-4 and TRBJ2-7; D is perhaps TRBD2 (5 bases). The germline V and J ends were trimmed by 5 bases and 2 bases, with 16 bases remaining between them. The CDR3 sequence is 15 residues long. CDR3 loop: CASSRTLSGTYEQYF. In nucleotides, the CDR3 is TGTGCCAGCAGTCGGACTTTATCGGGAACCTACGAGCAGTACTTC.

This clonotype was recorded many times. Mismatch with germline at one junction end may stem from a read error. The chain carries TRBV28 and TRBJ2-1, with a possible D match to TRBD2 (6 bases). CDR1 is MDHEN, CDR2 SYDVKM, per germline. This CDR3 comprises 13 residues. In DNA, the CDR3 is TGTGCCAGCAGTTTGCCAGCGGGCAGGGAAGGGCTCTTC. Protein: CASSLPAGREGLF.

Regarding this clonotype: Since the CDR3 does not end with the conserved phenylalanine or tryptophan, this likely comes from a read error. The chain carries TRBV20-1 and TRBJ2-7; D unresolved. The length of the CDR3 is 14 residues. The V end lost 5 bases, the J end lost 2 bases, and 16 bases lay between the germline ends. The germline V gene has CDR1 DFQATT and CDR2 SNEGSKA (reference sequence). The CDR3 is CSARGGSSAYEQYL. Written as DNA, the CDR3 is TGCAGTGCTCGAGGCGGATCGTCCGCCTACGAGCAGTACTTG.

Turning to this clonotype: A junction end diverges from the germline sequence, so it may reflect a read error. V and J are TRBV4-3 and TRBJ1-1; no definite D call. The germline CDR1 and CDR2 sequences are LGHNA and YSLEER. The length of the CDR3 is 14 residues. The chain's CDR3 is CASSQEVEYTEAVF. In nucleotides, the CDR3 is TGCGCCAGCAGCCAAGAGGTCGAGTACACTGAGGCTGTCTTT.

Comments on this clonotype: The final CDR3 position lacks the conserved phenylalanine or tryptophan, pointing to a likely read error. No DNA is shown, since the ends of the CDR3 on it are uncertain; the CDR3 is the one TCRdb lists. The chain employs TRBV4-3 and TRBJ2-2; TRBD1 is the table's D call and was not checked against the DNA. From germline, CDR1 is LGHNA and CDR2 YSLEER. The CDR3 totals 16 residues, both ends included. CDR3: CASSQDRSWGTGEPFV.

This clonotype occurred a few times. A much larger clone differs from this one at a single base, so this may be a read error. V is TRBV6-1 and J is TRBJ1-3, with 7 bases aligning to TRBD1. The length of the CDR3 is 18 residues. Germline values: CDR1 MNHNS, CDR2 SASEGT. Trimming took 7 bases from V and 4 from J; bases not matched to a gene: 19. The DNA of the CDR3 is TGTGCCAGCAATGCGGGGAGGGTTAGGGGGCGCCGAGGAAACACCATATATTTT. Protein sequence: CASNAGRVRGRRGNTIYF.

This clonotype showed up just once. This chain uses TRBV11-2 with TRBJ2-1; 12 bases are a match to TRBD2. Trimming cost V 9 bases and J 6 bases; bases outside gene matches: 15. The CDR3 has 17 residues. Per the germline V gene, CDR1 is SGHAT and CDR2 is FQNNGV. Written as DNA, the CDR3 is TGTGCCAGAAGCCCCCCCCAACTAGCGGGGGGTTTCAATGAGCAGTTCTTC. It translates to CARSPPQLAGGFNEQFF. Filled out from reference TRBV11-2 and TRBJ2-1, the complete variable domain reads EAGVAQSPRYKIIEKRQSVAFWCNPISGHATLYWYQQILGQGPKLLIQFQNNGVVDDSQLPKDRFSAERLKGVDSTLKIQPAKLEDSAVYLCARSPPQLAGGFNEQFFGPGTRLTVL.

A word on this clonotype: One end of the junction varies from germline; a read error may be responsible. CDR3 nucleotides: TGTGCCAGCAGTCATCGGACAGGAGGGGAGACCCATTACTTC. Translated, it gives CASSHRTGGETHYF. The chain carries TRBV11-1 and TRBJ2-5, with D maybe TRBD1 (7 bases). The CDR3 is 14 residues long. Germline-derived CDR1 and CDR2 are SGHAT and FQDESV (reference sequence).